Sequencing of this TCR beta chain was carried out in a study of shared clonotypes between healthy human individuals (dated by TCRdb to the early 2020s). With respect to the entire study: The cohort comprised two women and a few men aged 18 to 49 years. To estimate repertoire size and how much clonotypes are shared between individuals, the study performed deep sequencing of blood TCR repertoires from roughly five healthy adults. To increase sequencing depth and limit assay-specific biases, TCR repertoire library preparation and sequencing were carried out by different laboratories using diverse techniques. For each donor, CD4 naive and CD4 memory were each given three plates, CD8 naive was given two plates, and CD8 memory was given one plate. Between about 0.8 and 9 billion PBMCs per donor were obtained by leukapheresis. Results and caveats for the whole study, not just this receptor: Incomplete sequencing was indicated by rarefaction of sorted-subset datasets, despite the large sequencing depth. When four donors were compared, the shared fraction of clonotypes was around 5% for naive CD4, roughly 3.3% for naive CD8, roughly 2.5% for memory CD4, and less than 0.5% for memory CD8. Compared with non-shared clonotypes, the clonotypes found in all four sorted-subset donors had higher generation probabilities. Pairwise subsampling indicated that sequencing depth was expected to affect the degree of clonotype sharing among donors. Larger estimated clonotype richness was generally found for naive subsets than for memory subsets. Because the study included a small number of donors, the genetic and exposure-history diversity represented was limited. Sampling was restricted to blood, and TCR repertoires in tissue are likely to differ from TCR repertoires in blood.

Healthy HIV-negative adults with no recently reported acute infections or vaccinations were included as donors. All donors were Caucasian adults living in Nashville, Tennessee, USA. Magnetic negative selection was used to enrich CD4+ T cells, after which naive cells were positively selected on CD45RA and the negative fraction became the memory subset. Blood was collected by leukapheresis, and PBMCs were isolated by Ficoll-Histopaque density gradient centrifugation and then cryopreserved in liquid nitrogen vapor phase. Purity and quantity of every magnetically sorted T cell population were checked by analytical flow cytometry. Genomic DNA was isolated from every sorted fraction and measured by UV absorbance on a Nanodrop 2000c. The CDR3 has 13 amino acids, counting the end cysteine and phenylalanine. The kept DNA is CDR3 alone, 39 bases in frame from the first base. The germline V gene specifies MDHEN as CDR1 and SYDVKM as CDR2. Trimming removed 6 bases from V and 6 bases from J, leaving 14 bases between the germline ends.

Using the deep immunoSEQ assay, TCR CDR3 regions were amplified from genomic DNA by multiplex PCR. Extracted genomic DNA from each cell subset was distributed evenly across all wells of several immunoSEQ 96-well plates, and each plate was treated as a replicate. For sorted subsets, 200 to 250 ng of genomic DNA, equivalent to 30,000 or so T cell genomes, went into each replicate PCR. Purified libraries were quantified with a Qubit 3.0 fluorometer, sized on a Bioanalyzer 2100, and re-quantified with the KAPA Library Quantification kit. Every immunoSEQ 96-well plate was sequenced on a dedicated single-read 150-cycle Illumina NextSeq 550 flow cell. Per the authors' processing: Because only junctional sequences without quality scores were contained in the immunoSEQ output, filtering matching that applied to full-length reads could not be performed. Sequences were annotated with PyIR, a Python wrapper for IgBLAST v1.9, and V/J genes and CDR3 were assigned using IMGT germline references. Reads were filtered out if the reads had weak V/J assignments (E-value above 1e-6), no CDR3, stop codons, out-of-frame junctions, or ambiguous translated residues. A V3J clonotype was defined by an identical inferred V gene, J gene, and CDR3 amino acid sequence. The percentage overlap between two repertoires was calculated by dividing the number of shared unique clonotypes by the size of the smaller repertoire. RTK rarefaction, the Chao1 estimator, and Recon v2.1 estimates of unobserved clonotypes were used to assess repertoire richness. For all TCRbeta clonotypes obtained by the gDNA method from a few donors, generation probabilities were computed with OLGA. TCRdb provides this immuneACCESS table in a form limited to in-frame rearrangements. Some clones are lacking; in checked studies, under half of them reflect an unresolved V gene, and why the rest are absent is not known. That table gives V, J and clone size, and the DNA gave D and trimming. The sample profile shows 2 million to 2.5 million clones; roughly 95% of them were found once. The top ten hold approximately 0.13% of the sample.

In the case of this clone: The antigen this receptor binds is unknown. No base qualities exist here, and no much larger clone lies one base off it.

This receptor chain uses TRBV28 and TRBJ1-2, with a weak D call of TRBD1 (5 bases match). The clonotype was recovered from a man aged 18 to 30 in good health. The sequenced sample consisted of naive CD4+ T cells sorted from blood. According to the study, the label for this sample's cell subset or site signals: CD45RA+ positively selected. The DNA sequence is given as TGTGCCAGCAGCCCGGGGCCGCGGGATGGCTACACCTTC. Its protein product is CASSPGPRDGYTF.